The 32 T cell receptor beta chains given below trace back to one sample, sequenced in a study of PD-L1 blockade in urothelial cancer. The table came from immunoSEQ multiplex PCR; TCRdb's copy has only in-frame clones and leaves some out. The data hold about 52,000 clones, with about 87% observed a single time. The material sequenced was PBMCs, taken around atezolizumab (anti-PD-L1) treatment. All receptors derive from a man aged 40-50 years with urothelial cancer.

In this sample, this clone turned up once. V gene TRBV25-1 combines with J gene TRBJ1-2; TRBD1 matches at 7 bases. Trimming removed 8 bases from V and 4 bases from J; junction bases left unmatched: 7. This CDR3 contains 13 residues. Germline V lookup: CDR1 MGHDK, CDR2 SYGVNS. The CDR3 protein is CASGEAGGYGYTF. In DNA, the CDR3 is TGTGCCAGCGGGGAGGCAGGGGGCTATGGCTACACCTTC.

This chain connects TRBV2 to TRBJ2-3; D call uncertain. Between the trimmed V and J ends, which lost 8 bases and 7 bases, there was a span of 10 bases. This CDR3 has 11 residues. Per the germline V gene, CDR1 is SNHLY and CDR2 is FYNNEI. The CDR3 nucleotides read TGTGCCAGCGAGGAGTCAAATACGCAGTATTTT. It translates to CASEESNTQYF.

The rearrangement uses TRBV10-2 and TRBJ1-1, with 11 nucleotides matching TRBD1. Germline V gives CDR1 WSHSY, CDR2 SAAADI. V dropped 4 bases and J dropped 6; count of bases not matched to a gene: 4. The CDR3 has 14 residues. CDR3 DNA sequence: TGCGCCAGCAGTGGAGGGACAGGGGGGTCTGAAGCTTTCTTT. This translates into CASSGGTGGSEAFF.

The rearrangement joins TRBV29-1 to TRBJ1-1; no reliable D call. The length of the CDR3 is 12 residues. Germline CDR1 is SQVTM and CDR2 is ANQGSEA. V shed 4 bases and J shed 0 bases, with 6 bases lying between them. The CDR3 region is CSVGRMNTEAFF. CDR3 DNA: TGCAGCGTTGGGCGGATGAACACTGAAGCTTTCTTT.

In this sample, this clone turned up a few times. The genes are TRBV19 and TRBJ1-1; D is uncertain. This CDR3 contains 13 residues. V shed 3 bases and J shed 1 base, with 6 bases lying between them. Germline assignment: CDR1 LNHDA and CDR2 SQIVND (reference sequence). CDR3 in amino acids: CASSMTQNTEAFF. For the CDR3, the DNA is TGTGCCAGTAGTATGACACAGAACACTGAAGCTTTCTTT. The whole variable domain, remainder taken from reference TRBV19 and TRBJ1-1, is DGGITQSPKYLFRKEGQNVTLSCEQNLNHDAMYWYRQDPGQGLRLIYYSQIVNDFQKGDIAEGYSVSREKKESFPLTVTSAQKNPTAFYLCASSMTQNTEAFFGQGTRLTVV.

The chain uses TRBV30 and TRBJ1-4; a weak D match, TRBD1 (6 bases). Trimming left V 3 bases short and J 5 bases short, with 19 bases between. The CDR3 is made up of 16 amino acids. Germline V gene sequence: CDR1 GTSNPN, CDR2 SVGIG (reference sequence). The chain's CDR3 is CAWRPVPGHMNEKLFF. The CDR3 DNA reads TGTGCCTGGAGACCGGTACCGGGACACATGAATGAAAAACTGTTTTTT.

The sample holds a few counts of this clone. The genes are TRBV7-3 and TRBJ2-1; TRBD2 agrees at 8 bases. CDR1 SGHTA and CDR2 FQGTGA come from the germline V gene. J gave up 5 bases and V 3 bases, and 6 bases lay outside the gene matches. There are 15 residues in the CDR3. The CDR3 DNA sequence: TGTGCCAGCAGCTTGGGCGGGAGGAGCAACAATGAGCAGTTCTTC. The encoded protein is CASSLGGRSNNEQFF.

The gene calls are TRBV28 and TRBJ2-1, with 8 bases matching TRBD2. The V and J ends lost 2 bases and 2 bases, in that order; junction bases with no gene match: 8. The CDR3 contains 17 residues. Germline assignment: CDR1 MDHEN and CDR2 SYDVKM. Here the CDR3 reads CASSLARGGGTYNEQFF. CDR3 in DNA: TGTGCCAGCAGTTTAGCCCGGGGGGGCGGGACCTACAATGAGCAGTTCTTC.

This chain links TRBV6-6 with TRBJ2-7; 7 nucleotides align to TRBD2. Losses at the gene ends were 10 bases for V and 0 bases for J; bases not matched to a gene: 9. Germline assignment: CDR1 MNHNY and CDR2 SVGAGI (reference sequence). The CDR3 is 14 residues long. CDR3 in amino acids: CATRQAGSSYEQYF. The CDR3 DNA is TGTGCCACCCGACAAGCGGGGAGCTCCTACGAGCAGTACTTC.

The chain has TRBV10-2 and TRBJ2-7; D perhaps matches TRBD2 (6 bases). The CDR3 has 12 residues. Looked up from germline, CDR1 is WSHSY and CDR2 is SAAADI. The V gene lost 4 bases and the J gene lost 6 bases, with 10 bases spanning the gap. CDR3 in amino acids: CASSGRGGEQYF. The CDR3 DNA reads as TGCGCCAGCAGTGGGCGGGGTGGCGAGCAGTACTTC.

This chain links TRBV6-9 with TRBJ2-6; D is uncertain. The germline gives CDR1 MNHGY, CDR2 SVAAGI. The CDR3 covers 19 residues. V lost 5 bases to trimming and J lost 2 bases, with 22 bases between them. In DNA, the CDR3 is TGTGCCAGCAGTCCTCACACAAGTCTTGGTGCGGCTGGGGCCAACGTCCTGACTTTC. This sequence encodes CASSPHTSLGAAGANVLTF.

The chain is built from TRBV30 and TRBJ1-2, with no clear D. In germline, CDR1 is GTSNPN, CDR2 SVGIG (reference sequence). Trimming cost V 4 bases and J 3 bases, with 12 bases left between them. The CDR3 runs to 13 residues. The CDR3 spells CAWNSERDYGYTF. CDR3 nucleotide sequence: TGTGCCTGGAATTCAGAGCGAGACTATGGCTACACCTTC.

The chain combines TRBV27 with TRBJ1-5; TRBD1 matches 7 bases. Per germline, CDR1 MNHEY and CDR2 SMNVEV (reference sequence). V lost 5 bases and J lost 2; bases outside the gene matches: 6. This CDR3 region has 15 residues. This CDR3 is CASSQQGLGNQPQHF. In DNA form, the CDR3 reads TGTGCCAGCAGTCAACAGGGGCTGGGCAATCAGCCCCAGCATTTT.

The chain has TRBV5-4 and TRBJ1-2; D possibly corresponds to TRBD1 (5 bases). The CDR3 length is 15 residues. From germline, CDR1 is SGHNT and CDR2 YYREEE (reference sequence). V was trimmed by 4 bases and J by 0 bases, leaving 13 bases between them. CDR3 in DNA: TGTGCCAGCAGCCTGGGGACTTACGCTAACTATGGCTACACCTTC. This encodes CASSLGTYANYGYTF.

J is TRBJ2-7 and V is TRBV2; 10 bases are shared with TRBD2. Per germline, CDR1 SNHLY and CDR2 FYNNEI. The CDR3 consists of 16 residues. J was trimmed by 6 bases and V by 2 bases; bases with no gene match: 10. In DNA form, the CDR3 reads TGTGCCAGCAGTGAAAGGCTTAGCGGGAGGAATGCCGAGCAGTACTTC. Translated: CASSERLSGRNAEQYF.

This clone was seen more than once but under ten times. The CDR3 sequence: CASSLVEGTEAFF. In DNA, the CDR3 is TGTGCCAGCAGCTTAGTTGAGGGCACTGAAGCTTTCTTT. The chain links TRBV11-3 to TRBJ1-1, with D hard to call. Germline CDR1 reads SGHNT; CDR2 reads YENEEA. The CDR3 runs 13 residues. V lost 1 base and J lost 4, with 7 bases in between.

This chain joins TRBV30 and TRBJ2-7, with 12 positions matching TRBD2. Germline CDR1 reads GTSNPN; CDR2 reads SVGIG (reference sequence). The CDR3 has 13 residues. The V segment lost 3 bases and the J segment 3 bases; nucleotides outside the gene matches: 0. Here the CDR3 reads CAWRTSGSYEQYF. The CDR3 region has the DNA TGTGCCTGGAGGACTAGCGGGAGCTACGAGCAGTACTTC.

The V and J genes are TRBV5-1 and TRBJ2-1, with D possibly being TRBD1 (6 bases). The germline V gene has CDR1 SGHRS and CDR2 YFSETQ. There are 15 residues in the CDR3. V was pared by 2 bases and J by 5 bases, with 14 bases between. In DNA, the CDR3 is TGCGCCAGCAGCTTACAGGGTAGACAAAACAATGAGCAGTTCTTC. Translating gives CASSLQGRQNNEQFF.

The CDR3 nucleotides are TGTGCCAGCAGGCCCCAGCGGACTACCAGGAATCATGAGCAGTTCTTC. This encodes CASRPQRTTRNHEQFF. The chain has TRBV7-8 and TRBJ2-1, with a tentative D call TRBD2 (6 bases). Trimming shortened V by 6 bases and J by 8 bases, and 23 bases separated the two germline ends. CDR3 length: 16 amino acids. From germline, CDR1 is SGHVS and CDR2 FQNEAQ.

This chain connects TRBV28 to TRBJ1-2; D unresolved. The length of the CDR3 is 12 residues. The V gene's germline CDR1 is MDHEN and CDR2 SYDVKM. Between the trimmed V and J ends, which lost 10 bases and 8 bases, there was a span of 17 bases. The CDR3 DNA reads as TGTGCCACCACACCTTCGCCACGAGGCTACACCTTC. This encodes CATTPSPRGYTF.

The chain uses TRBV5-4 and TRBJ2-7; 12 bases are a match to TRBD2. V shed 0 bases and J 3 bases; nucleotides not matched to a gene: 4. Germline values: CDR1 SGHNT, CDR2 YYREEE (reference sequence). CDR3 length equals 16 residues. The DNA for the CDR3 is TGTGCCAGCAGCTTGGCACTAGCGGGAGGTTTCTACGAGCAGTACTTC. The encoded protein is CASSLALAGGFYEQYF.

V gene TRBV6-5 combines with J gene TRBJ2-7; maybe TRBD2 (5 bases). Trimming cost V 7 bases and J 5 bases, with 9 bases left between them. The germline V gene has CDR1 MNHEY and CDR2 SVGAGI. The length of the CDR3 is 11 residues. The CDR3 DNA reads as TGTGCCAGCACCTCCGGGGACGAGCAGTACTTC. Its protein is CASTSGDEQYF.

The J gene is TRBJ1-1, the V gene TRBV6-5; 7 positions agree with TRBD1. CDR1 and CDR2 (germline): MNHEY, SVGAGI. This CDR3 is built from 15 residues. After removal of 5 bases from V and 0 bases from J, the junction contained 6 bases not matched to a gene. The CDR3 DNA sequence: TGTGCCAGCAGTACAGACAGGGAGTTGAACACTGAAGCTTTCTTT. Amino acids: CASSTDRELNTEAFF.

The V and J genes are TRBV19 and TRBJ1-4; weak D call: TRBD1 (6 bases). Trimming pared 5 bases from V and 5 bases from J, leaving 12 bases between. This CDR3 comprises 14 residues. Per germline, CDR1 LNHDA and CDR2 SQIVND (reference sequence). The CDR3 region is CASSDRSRNEKLFF. CDR3 nucleotides: TGTGCCAGTAGTGACAGGTCTCGGAATGAAAAACTGTTTTTT.

This rearrangement joins TRBV27 to TRBJ1-3; D gene uncertain. V was pared by 0 bases and J by 0 bases, with 9 bases between. Germline CDR1 MNHEY, CDR2 SMNVEV (reference sequence). The CDR3 length is 16 residues. The CDR3 protein is CASSLSGLYSGNTIYF. The CDR3 nucleotides are TGTGCCAGCAGTTTATCCGGACTCTACTCTGGAAACACCATATATTTT.

The chain combines TRBV18 with TRBJ1-2; D ambiguous. V shed 5 bases and J shed 8 bases, with 12 bases lying between them. The CDR3 runs 12 residues. Germline V lookup: CDR1 KGHSH, CDR2 LQKENI. This CDR3 reads CASSTDRGGYTF. The CDR3 DNA is TGTGCCAGCTCAACCGACCGGGGAGGCTACACCTTC.

V usage is TRBV5-1 and J usage is TRBJ2-1, with D perhaps matching TRBD1 (6 bases). This CDR3 spans 14 amino acids. Looked up from germline, CDR1 is SGHRS and CDR2 is YFSETQ. V lost 0 bases, J lost 9 bases, and 13 bases lay in between. CDR3 loop: CASSLDTGGGEQFF. CDR3 bases: TGCGCCAGCAGCTTGGATACTGGGGGCGGTGAGCAGTTCTTC.

The rearrangement joins TRBV6-5 to TRBJ2-3; no reliable D call. V dropped 2 bases and J dropped 4 bases, with 10 bases sitting between them. The germline gives CDR1 MNHEY, CDR2 SVGAGI. This CDR3 has 14 amino acids. The CDR3 spells CASSYSLLADTQYF. The CDR3 DNA follows: TGTGCCAGCAGTTACAGCCTCCTGGCAGATACGCAGTATTTT.

The chain carries TRBV28 and TRBJ1-5; D remains ambiguous. V was trimmed by 6 bases and J by 4 bases, leaving 10 bases between them. Germline V gene data show CDR1 as MDHEN and CDR2 as SYDVKM. The CDR3 loop spans 13 amino acids. CDR3 sequence reads: CASSSTGNQPQHF. CDR3 DNA: TGTGCCAGCAGCAGTACGGGAAATCAGCCCCAGCATTTT.

The chain is built from TRBV7-9 and TRBJ2-1; D is uncertain. V shed 6 bases and J shed 6 bases, with 12 bases lying between them. This CDR3 contains 13 residues. Germline V CDR1 and CDR2: SEHNR, FQNEAQ (reference sequence). The CDR3 sequence: CASRFVGSNEQFF. CDR3 nucleotides: TGTGCCAGCAGATTCGTGGGCTCCAATGAGCAGTTCTTC.

V and J are TRBV28 and TRBJ2-7; the match to TRBD1 covers 9 bases. Germline assignment: CDR1 MDHEN and CDR2 SYDVKM. Germline trimming cut 5 bases from V and 0 bases from J; bases unmatched to any gene: 5. CDR3 length: 15 residues. CDR3 sequence (DNA): TGTGCCAGCAGTGACACAGGGGGCTACTCCTACGAGCAGTACTTC. It specifies CASSDTGGYSYEQYF.

CDR3 amino acids: CAWDRGPTNYGYTF. The CDR3, as DNA: TGTGCCTGGGACAGGGGTCCCACCAACTATGGCTACACCTTC. The chain uses TRBV30 and TRBJ1-2, with TRBD1 identical over 8 bases. Germline V gene lookup returns CDR1 GTSNPN and CDR2 SVGIG (reference sequence). This CDR3 comprises 14 residues. Trimming cost V 5 bases and J 2 bases; bases outside gene matches: 7.